These T cell receptor beta chains were read from a single sample in a study of glioma-infiltrating T cells after dendritic cell vaccination. TCRdb's table, derived via immunoSEQ multiplex PCR, lists solely in-frame clones and lacks some. The sample lists fewer than 95,000 clones, about 85% occurring once. The sequencing used blood, collected after dendritic cell vaccination. The source of these receptors is a human donor with glioblastoma. Each CDR3 is given with its conserved first and last residue.

j_call v_call cdr3_aa
TRBJ2-7 TRBV7-2 CASSLYEGLYEQYF
TRBJ1-1 TRBV19 CASRDRRFLGNTEAFF
TRBJ1-5 TRBV7-3 CASSTRAGRDQPQHF
TRBJ1-6 TRBV7-8 CASSLDSPLHF
TRBJ2-7 TRBV27 CASKTGGLSYEQYF
TRBJ2-3 TRBV2 CASSNRGDTQYF
TRBJ1-1 TRBV6-5 CASSYSLRNTEAFF
TRBJ1-2 TRBV18 CASSPPNRDNYGYTF
TRBJ2-3 TRBV4-1 CASSQERSGRSADTQYF
TRBJ2-3 TRBV4-2 CASSQDGPLAGADTQYF
TRBJ2-1 TRBV5-8 CASSLRLSDEQFF
TRBJ2-5 TRBV5-4 CASSSGKILAGDETQYF
TRBJ1-1 TRBV4-1 CASSQGQGVNTEAFF
TRBJ1-1 TRBV19 CASSTTHRGNTEAFF
TRBJ2-2 TRBV10-2 CASTEIGMLAGAGELFF